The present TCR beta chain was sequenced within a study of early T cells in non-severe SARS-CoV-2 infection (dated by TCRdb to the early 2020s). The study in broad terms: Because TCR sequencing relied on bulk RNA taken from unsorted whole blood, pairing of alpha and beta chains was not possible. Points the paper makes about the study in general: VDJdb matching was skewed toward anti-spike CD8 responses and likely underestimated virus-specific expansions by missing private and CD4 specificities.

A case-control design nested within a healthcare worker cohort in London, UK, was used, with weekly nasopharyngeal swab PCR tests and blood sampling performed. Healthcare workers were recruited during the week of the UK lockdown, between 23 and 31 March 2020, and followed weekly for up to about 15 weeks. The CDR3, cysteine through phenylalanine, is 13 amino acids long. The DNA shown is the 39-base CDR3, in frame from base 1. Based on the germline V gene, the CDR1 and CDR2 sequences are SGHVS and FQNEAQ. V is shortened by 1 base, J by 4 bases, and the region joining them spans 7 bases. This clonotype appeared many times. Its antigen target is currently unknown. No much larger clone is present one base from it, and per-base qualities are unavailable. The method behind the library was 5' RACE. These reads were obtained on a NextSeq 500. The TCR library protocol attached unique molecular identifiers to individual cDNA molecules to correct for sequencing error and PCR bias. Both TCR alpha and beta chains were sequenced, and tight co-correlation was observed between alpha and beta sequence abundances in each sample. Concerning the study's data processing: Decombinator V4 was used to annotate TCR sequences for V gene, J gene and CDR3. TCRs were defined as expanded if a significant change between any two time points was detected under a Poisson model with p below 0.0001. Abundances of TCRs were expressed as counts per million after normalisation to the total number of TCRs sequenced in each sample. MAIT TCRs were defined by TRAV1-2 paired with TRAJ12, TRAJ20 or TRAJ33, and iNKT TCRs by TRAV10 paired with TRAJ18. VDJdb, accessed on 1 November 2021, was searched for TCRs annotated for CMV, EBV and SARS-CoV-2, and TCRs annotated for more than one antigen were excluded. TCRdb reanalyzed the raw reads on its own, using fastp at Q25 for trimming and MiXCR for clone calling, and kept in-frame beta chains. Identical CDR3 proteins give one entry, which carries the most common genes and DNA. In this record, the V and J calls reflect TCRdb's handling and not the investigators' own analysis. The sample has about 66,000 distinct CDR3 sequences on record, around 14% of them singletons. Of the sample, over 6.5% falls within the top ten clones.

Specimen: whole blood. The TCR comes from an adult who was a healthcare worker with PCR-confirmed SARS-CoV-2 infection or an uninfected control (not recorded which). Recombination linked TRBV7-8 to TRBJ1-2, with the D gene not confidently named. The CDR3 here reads CASSLVDIYGYTF. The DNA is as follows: TGTGCCAGCAGCTTAGTTGACATCTATGGCTACACCTTC.